Detailed here is one TCR beta chain. Study processing details: Quantification of nucleated cells was approximated via reference gene primer amplification. Measured with immunoSEQ multiplex PCR; TCRdb has only the in-frame clones, and not every one. V and J calls and clone size are those listed in that table; D and trimming were worked out from the DNA. The sample lists 370,000 or so clones, roughly 77% occurring once. The germline V gene encodes CDR1 SEHNR and CDR2 FQNEAQ (reference sequence). The CDR3 sequence is 15 residues long. The J segment lost 3 bases and the V segment lost 3 bases, leaving 3 bases of the junction unmatched. These data come from a study of blood T cell repertoires in COVID-19. Study details: The United States, Italy and Spain were the sources of the acute and convalescent COVID-19 samples. The cDNA or gDNA used as material had been derived from T cells, B-cell-depleted T cells, or PBMCs.

V gene TRBV7-9 combines with J gene TRBJ1-3, with 9 bases matching TRBD1. This clonotype was sampled from a human donor with acute or convalescent COVID-19. The donor label of this sample is uncertain. Material for sequencing was peripheral blood. This chain's CDR3 is CASSLGQGGGNTIYF. CDR3 nucleotide sequence: TGTGCCAGCAGCTTGGGACAGGGTGGTGGAAACACCATATATTTT.